The sequence of this TCR beta chain was determined in a study of immune characteristics of hereditary and idiopathic chronic pancreatitis. In terms of the full investigation: Local immune cells and TCRbeta repertoires in the pancreas were profiled in this study for hereditary and idiopathic chronic pancreatitis, with control organ donor pancreases used for comparison. TCRbeta sequencing covered 5 control pancreases, seven or eight hereditary chronic pancreatitis pancreases and about six idiopathic chronic pancreatitis pancreases. Minimal in vitro experimental manipulation of pancreas-infiltrating T cells was the reason the gDNA-based approach was selected.

Points on this clone: What this receptor recognizes is not known. Per-base qualities were not stored, and no clone one base away is much larger.

On the study overall, not on this receptor specifically: Chronic pancreatitis caused by alcohol use was not included in the study. Among 13 chronic pancreatitis patients, the number of productive TCR rearrangements showed a positive correlation with disease severity scores. Patient tissue was available only at the time of TPIAT, so disease duration differences may have influenced immune findings. Significantly increased TCRbeta repertoire diversity and reduced clonality were observed in both chronic pancreatitis groups relative to controls. Vbeta-Jbeta gene family usage, including TRBV10, TRBV19, TRBV23 and TRBV5, differed between hereditary and idiopathic chronic pancreatitis.

Patients undergoing total pancreatectomy with islet autotransplantation (TPIAT) were the source of the chronic pancreatitis pancreas tissue. Included chronic pancreatitis patients had no known history of diabetes. For TCRbeta sequencing, genomic DNA was extracted directly from bulk pancreas tissue without sorting T cells. Pancreas tissues were collected consecutively from patients and organ donors at two US centers. Reading the germline V gene (reference sequence) gives CDR1 LNHDA and CDR2 SQIVND. The CDR3 numbers 12 residues from cysteine through phenylalanine. Left in the record is the CDR3 DNA by itself, 36 bases read in frame from the first base. V trim: 6 bases; J trim: 7 bases; unmatched bases: 5. Libraries came from the immunoSEQ multiplex PCR assay. From pancreatic genomic DNA, the TCRbeta CDR3 region and adjacent sequences were amplified and sequenced. The source study handled its data this way. Repertoire diversity was assessed as a mean normalized Shannon-Wiener index, together with productive clonality and counts of productive rearrangements. The nonparametric Mann-Whitney U test was used to compare repertoire metrics between the control and chronic pancreatitis groups. A clonotype counted as shared when its CDR3beta sequence had identical amino acid composition and length across subjects. Here the immuneACCESS table is served through TCRdb, limited to in-frame sequences with V and J called. Missing clones are a known gap in these copies; in checked studies unresolved V genes cover under half, and the rest lacks a known reason. V and J calls and clone size are as listed in that table; D and trimming were resolved from the DNA. This sample has a few thousand clones in its table, and roughly 68% of those were observed once. In total, the top ten clones hold around 6.6% of the sample.

Sequences were obtained from pancreas tissue with hereditary chronic pancreatitis. The rearranged chain carries TRBV19 and TRBJ1-1, and 7 junction bases match TRBD1. The clonotype was recovered from a human donor with chronic pancreatitis. The bases read TGTGCCAGTAGCCCACAGGGGAGTGAAGCTTTCTTT. The resulting protein is CASSPQGSEAFF.